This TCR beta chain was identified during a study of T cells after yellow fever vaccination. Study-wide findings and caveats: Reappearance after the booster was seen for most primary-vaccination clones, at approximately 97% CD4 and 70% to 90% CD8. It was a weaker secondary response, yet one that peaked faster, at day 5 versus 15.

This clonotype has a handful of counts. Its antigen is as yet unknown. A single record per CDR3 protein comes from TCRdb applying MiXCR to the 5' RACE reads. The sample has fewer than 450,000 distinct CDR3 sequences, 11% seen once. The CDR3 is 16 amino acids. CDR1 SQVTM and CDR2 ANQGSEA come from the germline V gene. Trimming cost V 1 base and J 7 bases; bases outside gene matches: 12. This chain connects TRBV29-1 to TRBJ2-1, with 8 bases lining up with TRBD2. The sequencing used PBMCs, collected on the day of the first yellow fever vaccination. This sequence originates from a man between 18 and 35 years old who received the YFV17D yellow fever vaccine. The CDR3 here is CSVEALSSGGRNEQFF. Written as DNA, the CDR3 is TGCAGCGTTGAAGCTCTTTCCAGCGGGGGTAGGAATGAGCAGTTCTTC.